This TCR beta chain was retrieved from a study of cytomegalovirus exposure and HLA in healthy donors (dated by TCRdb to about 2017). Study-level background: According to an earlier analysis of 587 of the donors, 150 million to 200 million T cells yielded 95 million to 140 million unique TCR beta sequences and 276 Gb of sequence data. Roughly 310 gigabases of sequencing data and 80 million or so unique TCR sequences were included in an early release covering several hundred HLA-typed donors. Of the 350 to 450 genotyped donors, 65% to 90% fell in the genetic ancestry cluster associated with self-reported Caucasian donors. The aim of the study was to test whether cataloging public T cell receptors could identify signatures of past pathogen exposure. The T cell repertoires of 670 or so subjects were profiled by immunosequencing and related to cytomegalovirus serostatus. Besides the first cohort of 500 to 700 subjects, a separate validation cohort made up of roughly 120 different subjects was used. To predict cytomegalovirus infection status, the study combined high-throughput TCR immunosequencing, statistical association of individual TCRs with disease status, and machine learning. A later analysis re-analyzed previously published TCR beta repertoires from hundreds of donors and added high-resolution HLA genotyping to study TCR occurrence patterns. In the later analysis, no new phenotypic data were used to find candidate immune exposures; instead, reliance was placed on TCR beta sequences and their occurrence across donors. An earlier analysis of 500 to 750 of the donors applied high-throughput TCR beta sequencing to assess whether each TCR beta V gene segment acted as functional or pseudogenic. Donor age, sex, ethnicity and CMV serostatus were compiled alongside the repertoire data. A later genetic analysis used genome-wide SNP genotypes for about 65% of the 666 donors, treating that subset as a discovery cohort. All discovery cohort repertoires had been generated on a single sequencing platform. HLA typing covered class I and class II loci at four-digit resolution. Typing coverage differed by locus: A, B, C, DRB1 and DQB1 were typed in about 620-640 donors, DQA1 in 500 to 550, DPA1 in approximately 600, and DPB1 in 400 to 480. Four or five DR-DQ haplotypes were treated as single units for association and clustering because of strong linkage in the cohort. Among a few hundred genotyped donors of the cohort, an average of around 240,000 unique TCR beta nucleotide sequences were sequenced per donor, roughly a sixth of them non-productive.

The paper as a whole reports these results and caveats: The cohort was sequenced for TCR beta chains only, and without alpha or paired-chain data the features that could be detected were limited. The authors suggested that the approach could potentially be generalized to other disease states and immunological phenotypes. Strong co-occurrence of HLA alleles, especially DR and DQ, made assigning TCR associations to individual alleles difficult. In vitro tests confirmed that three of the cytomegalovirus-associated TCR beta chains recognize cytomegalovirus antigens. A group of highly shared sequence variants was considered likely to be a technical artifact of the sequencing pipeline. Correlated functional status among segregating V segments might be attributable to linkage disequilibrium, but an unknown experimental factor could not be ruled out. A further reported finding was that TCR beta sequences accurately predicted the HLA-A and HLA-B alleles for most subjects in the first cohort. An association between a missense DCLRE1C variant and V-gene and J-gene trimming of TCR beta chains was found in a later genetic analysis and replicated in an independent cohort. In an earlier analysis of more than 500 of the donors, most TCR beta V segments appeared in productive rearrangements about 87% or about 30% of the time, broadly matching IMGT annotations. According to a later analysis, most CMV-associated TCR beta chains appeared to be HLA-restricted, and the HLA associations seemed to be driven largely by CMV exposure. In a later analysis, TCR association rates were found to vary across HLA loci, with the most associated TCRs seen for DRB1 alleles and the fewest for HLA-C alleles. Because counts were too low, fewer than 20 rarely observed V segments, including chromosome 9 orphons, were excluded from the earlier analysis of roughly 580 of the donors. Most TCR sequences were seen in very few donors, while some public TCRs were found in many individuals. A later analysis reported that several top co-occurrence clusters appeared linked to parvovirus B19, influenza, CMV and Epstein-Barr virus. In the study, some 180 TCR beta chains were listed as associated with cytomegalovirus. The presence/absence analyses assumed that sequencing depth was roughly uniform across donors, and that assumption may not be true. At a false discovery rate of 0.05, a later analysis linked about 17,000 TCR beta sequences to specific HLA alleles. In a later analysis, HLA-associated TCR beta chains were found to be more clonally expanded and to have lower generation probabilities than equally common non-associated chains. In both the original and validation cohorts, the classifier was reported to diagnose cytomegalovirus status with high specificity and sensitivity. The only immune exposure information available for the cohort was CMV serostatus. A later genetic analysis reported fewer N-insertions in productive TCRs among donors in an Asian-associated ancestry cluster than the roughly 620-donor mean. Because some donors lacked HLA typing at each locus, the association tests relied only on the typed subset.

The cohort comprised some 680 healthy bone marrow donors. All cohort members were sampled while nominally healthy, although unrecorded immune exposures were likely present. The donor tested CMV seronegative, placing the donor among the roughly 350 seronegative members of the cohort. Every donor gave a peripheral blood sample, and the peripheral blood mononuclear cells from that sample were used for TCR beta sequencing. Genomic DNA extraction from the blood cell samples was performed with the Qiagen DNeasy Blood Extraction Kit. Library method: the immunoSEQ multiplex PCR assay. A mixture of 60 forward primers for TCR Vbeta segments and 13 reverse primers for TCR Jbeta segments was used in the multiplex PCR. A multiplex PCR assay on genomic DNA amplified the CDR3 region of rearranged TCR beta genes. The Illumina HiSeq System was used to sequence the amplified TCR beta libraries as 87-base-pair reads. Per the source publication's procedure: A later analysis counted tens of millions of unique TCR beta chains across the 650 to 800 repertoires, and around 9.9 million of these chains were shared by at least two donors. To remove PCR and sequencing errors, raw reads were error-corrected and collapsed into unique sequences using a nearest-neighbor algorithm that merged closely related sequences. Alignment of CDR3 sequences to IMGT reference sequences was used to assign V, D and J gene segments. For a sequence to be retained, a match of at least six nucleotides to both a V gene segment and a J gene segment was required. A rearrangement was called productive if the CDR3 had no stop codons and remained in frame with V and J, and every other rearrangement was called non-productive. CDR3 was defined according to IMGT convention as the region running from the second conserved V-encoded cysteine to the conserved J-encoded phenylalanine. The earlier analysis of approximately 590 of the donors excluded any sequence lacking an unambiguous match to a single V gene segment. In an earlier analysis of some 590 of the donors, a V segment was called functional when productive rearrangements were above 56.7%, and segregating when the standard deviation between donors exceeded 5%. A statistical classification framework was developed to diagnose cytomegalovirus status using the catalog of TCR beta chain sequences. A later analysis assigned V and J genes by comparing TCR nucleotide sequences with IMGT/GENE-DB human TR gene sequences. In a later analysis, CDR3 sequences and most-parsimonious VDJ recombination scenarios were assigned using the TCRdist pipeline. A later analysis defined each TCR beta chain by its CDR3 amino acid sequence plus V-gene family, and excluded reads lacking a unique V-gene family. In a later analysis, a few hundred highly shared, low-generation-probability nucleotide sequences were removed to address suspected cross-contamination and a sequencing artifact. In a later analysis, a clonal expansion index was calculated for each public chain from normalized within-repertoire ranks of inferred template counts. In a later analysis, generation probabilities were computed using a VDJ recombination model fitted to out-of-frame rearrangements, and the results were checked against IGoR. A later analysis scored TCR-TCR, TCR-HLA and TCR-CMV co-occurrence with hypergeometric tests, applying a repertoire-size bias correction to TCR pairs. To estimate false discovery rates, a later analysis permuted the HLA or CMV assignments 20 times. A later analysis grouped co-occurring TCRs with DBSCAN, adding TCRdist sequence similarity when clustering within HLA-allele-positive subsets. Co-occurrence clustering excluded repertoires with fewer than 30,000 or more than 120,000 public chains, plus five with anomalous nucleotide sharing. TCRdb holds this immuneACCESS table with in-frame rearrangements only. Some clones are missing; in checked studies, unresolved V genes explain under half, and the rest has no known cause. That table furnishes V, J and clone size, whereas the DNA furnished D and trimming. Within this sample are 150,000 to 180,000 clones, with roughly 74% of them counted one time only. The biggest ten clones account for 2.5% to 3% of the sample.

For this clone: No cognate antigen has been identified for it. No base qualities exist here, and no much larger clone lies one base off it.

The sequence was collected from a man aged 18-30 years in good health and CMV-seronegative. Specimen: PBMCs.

The DNA sequence is TGCGCCAGCAGTCCCGGACAGTTGAATGAAAAACTGTTTTTT. This yields the protein CASSPGQLNEKLFF. The chain employs TRBV10-1 and TRBJ1-4; perhaps TRBD1 is the D gene, with 6 bases matching. V loses 5 bases, J loses 5 bases, and the germline ends lie 12 bases apart. CDR1 and CDR2 (WNHNN, SYGVQD) derive from the germline V gene (reference sequence). Measured from the cysteine to the phenylalanine, the CDR3 is 14 residues long. The sequence is cut down to CDR3 DNA, 42 bases in frame from base 1.